This T cell receptor (beta chain) was documented in a study of CD8 T cells in Susac syndrome. Only one count was recorded for this clonotype. A quantity of roughly 0.5 to 1 ug RNA underwent reverse transcription using random hexamers. TCRdb independently ran MiXCR on the immunoSEQ multiplex PCR reads; one entry per CDR3 protein. The sample holds more than 250,000 distinct CDR3 sequences; just over 90% are singletons and the top ten take over 0.065%. Peripheral blood CD8+ and CD4+ T cells were profiled by TCR beta sequencing. CDR1 is SGHTA, CDR2 FQGNSA, per germline. The CDR3 has 15 residues. The V and J ends lost 5 bases and 10 bases, in that order; junction bases with no gene match: 12.

Sequenced input: CD4+ T cells from PBMCs. This TCR came from a human donor with multiple sclerosis. This sequence joins TRBV7-2 and TRBJ2-3, with 10 bases aligning to TRBD2. CDR3 loop: CASSPPGLAGVPQYF. DNA of the CDR3: TGTGCCAGCAGCCCCCCGGGCCTAGCGGGGGTCCCGCAGTATTTT.